Shown below are 7 T cell receptor beta chains from a single sample sequenced in a study of blood T cell repertoires in COVID-19. Some clones are missing from TCRdb's copy, which holds only in-frame ones; the method was immunoSEQ multiplex PCR. In the table there are 250,000 to 350,000 clones, approximately 89% of which are singletons. The material sequenced was peripheral blood. These receptors were collected from a woman in her forties or fifties who had recovered from COVID-19.

The chain joins TRBV2 to TRBJ2-1; D remains unclear. CDR1 is SNHLY and CDR2 is FYNNEI in the germline V gene. The CDR3 has 13 amino acids. V lost 4 bases, J lost 8 bases, and 12 bases lay in between. The CDR3 nucleotides are TGTGCCAGCAGTGGACTCTATTCCGATGAGCAGTTCTTC. It is translated as CASSGLYSDEQFF.

The chain recombines TRBV19 with TRBJ2-3; 8 positions agree with TRBD1. Trimming cost V 5 bases and J 6 bases; bases outside gene matches: 10. Per the germline V gene, CDR1 is LNHDA and CDR2 is SQIVND (reference sequence). The CDR3 sequence is 15 residues long. CDR3 residues: CASSVRTGIEDTQYF. CDR3 coding DNA: TGTGCCAGTAGTGTAAGGACAGGGATTGAGGATACGCAGTATTTT.

Comments on this clone: Other DNA sequences in the same sample also yield this CDR3. J is TRBJ2-1 and V is TRBV20-1; D not resolved. Trimming took off 5 bases at V and 4 bases at J, with 6 bases between the two ends. Per germline, CDR1 DFQATT and CDR2 SNEGSKA (reference sequence). The CDR3 has 11 residues. CDR3 nucleotide sequence: TGCAGTGCTCCCTCGTACAATGAGCAGTTCTTC. Its protein product is CSAPSYNEQFF.

The chain joins TRBV28 to TRBJ1-2, with 8 bases matching TRBD1. CDR3 length: 13 residues. V gave up 8 bases and J gave up 3 bases; unmatched junction bases: 5. The V gene's germline CDR1 is MDHEN and CDR2 SYDVKM. In nucleotides, the CDR3 is TGTGCCAGCGCACAGGGGGGCGACTATGGCTACACCTTC. This translates into CASAQGGDYGYTF.

The CDR3 is CAQQTGTGELFF. DNA for the CDR3: TGTGCCCAGCAGACAGGTACCGGGGAGCTGTTTTTT. The V call is TRBV30, the J call TRBJ2-2; D might be TRBD1 (6 bases). The ends were cut back, 8 bases at V and 5 bases at J, with 12 bases in the middle. Germline V lookup: CDR1 GTSNPN, CDR2 SVGIG (reference sequence). CDR3 size: 12 residues.

The chain combines TRBV9 with TRBJ2-3; D remains ambiguous. CDR3 length equals 14 residues. Between the trimmed V and J ends, which lost 4 bases and 5 bases, there was a span of 14 bases. Germline values: CDR1 SGDLS, CDR2 YYNGEE. The CDR3 DNA is TGTGCCAGCAGCCAACAGCCTGATCAAGATACGCAGTATTTT. Amino acid sequence: CASSQQPDQDTQYF. Drawing the rest from reference TRBV9 and TRBJ2-3, the complete variable domain is DSGVTQTPKHLITATGQRVTLRCSPRSGDLSVYWYQQSLDQGLQFLIQYYNGEERAKGNILERFSAQQFPDLHSELNLSSLELGDSALYFCASSQQPDQDTQYFGPGTRLTVL.

J is TRBJ2-3 and V is TRBV2; 11 positions agree with TRBD2. The CDR3 sequence is 17 residues long. Germline loops: CDR1 SNHLY, CDR2 FYNNEI. Trimming cost V 6 bases and J 2 bases; bases outside gene matches: 10. The CDR3 DNA reads TGTGCCAGCAGCGAGATCCGACTAGCGGGGTTCACAGATACGCAGTATTTT. This gives the protein CASSEIRLAGFTDTQYF.